This TCR beta chain was recorded in a study of blood T cell repertoires in COVID-19. The CDR3 is 14 residues long. V was trimmed by 6 bases and J by 1 base, leaving 9 bases between them. CDR1 MDHEN and CDR2 SYDVKM come from the germline V gene. Repertoires were generated with immunoSEQ multiplex PCR, while TCRdb's copy carries only in-frame clones and drops some. Of 200,000 to 250,000 clones in the sample, about 78% are singletons; the top ten hold around 5.4%. This TCR derives from a woman in her 70s with acute or convalescent COVID-19. The sample taken for sequencing was peripheral blood. The V and J genes are TRBV28 and TRBJ2-2, with D possibly being TRBD2 (5 bases). The CDR3 region has the DNA TGTGCCAGCAGAGTGGGAGAGAACACCGGGGAGCTGTTTTTT. Amino acids: CASRVGENTGELFF.